This paragraph reports one TCR beta chain. Its target is unknown. The data stem from a study of shared clonotypes between healthy human individuals. Study results and limitations: Sharing across four donors was highest in naive CD4 (roughly 5%) and lowest in memory CD8 (around 0.4%). Generation of non-shared clonotypes was less probable than generation of clonotypes shared by all four donors.

The CDR3 is made up of 15 amino acids. Between the trimmed V and J ends, which lost 0 bases and 0 bases, there was a span of 7 bases. Germline values: CDR1 SGHDT, CDR2 YYEEEE. At the deep level, the assay was run. The sorted-subset replicate PCRs were given about 210 ng DNA, which is 31,000 or so T cell genomes. Libraries were prepared by immunoSEQ multiplex PCR; TCRdb keeps only in-frame clonotypes and omits some of them. The sample includes roughly 330,000 clones, around two thirds of them seen just once. This receptor was taken from a man aged 30 to 45 in good health. The specimen was memory CD4+ T cells sorted from blood. The subset was: CD45RA-negative fraction. The rearrangement links TRBV5-6 to TRBJ1-5; no definite D call. The CDR3 region has the DNA TGTGCCAGCAGCTTGGGGCATTATAGCAATCAGCCCCAGCATTTT. Protein sequence: CASSLGHYSNQPQHF.